This TCR beta chain was documented in a study of T cell repertoires in cytomegalovirus infection. TCRdb analysed the reads with MiXCR anew, one entry per CDR3 protein. In the table there are roughly 720,000 distinct CDR3 sequences, 35% of which are singletons. This CDR3 is 17 amino acids long. Trimming took 1 base from V and 5 from J, leaving 21 bases between them. CDR1 is SGHTS, CDR2 YDEGEE, per germline. The origin of this receptor is a human donor in good health (CMV status not recorded). Some clones in this sample may be carry-over from other donors' samples. Sequencing used PBMCs. The chain has TRBV5-8 and TRBJ1-2, with D perhaps TRBD1 (5 bases). CDR3 protein: CASSLPQGIRQDYGYTF. The CDR3 DNA reads as TGTGCCAGCAGCTTGCCTCAGGGAATTCGGCAGGATTATGGCTACACCTTC. Full variable domain (missing parts from reference TRBV5-8 and TRBJ1-2): EAGVTQSPTHLIKTRGQQATLRCSPISGHTSVYWYQQALGLGLQFLLWYDEGEERNRGNFPPRFSGRQFPNYSSELNVNALELEDSALYLCASSLPQGIRQDYGYTFGSGTRLTVV.